A single sample gave rise to the 18 T cell receptor beta chains below, sequenced in a study of OX40 agonist ivuxolimab in advanced cancers. The library was obtained by the immunoSEQ multiplex PCR assay. This is the immuneACCESS table as TCRdb keeps it, with only in-frame sequences that have V and J called. A part of the clones is gone; compared with another copy, unresolved V genes explain less than half, and the rest is unexplained. For this sample the table gives more than 65,000 clones, of which about 73% were detected only once. The ten largest clones capture about 5% of the sample. Source: CD4+ or CD8+ T cells sorted from blood, taken in a trial of the OX40 agonist ivuxolimab. These receptors originate from an adult with an advanced solid tumor such as melanoma, head and neck, liver or kidney cancer.

This chain links TRBV10-3 with TRBJ1-1, with D unclear. The CDR3 has 12 residues. V lost 2 bases and J 9 bases, leaving 10 bases between the germline ends. Germline V gives CDR1 ENHRY, CDR2 SYGVKD. The CDR3 here is CAISEGENQAFF. DNA for the CDR3: TGTGCCATCAGTGAGGGTGAGAATCAAGCTTTCTTT.

This clone was counted a single time. The gene calls are TRBV27 and TRBJ2-7; D not certain. The CDR3 totals 13 residues. The germline V gene has CDR1 MNHEY and CDR2 SMNVEV (reference sequence). V lost 1 base to trimming and J lost 6 bases, with 10 bases between them. In nucleotides, the CDR3 is TGTGCCAGCAGTTTATTCCCAGTGGGCGAGCAGTACTTC. This sequence encodes CASSLFPVGEQYF.

The CDR3 coding sequence is TGTGCCAGCAGCTCGGCTAGCGACTATGGCTACACCTTC. Protein: CASSSASDYGYTF. V is TRBV6-5 and J is TRBJ1-2; D not certain. The CDR3 contains 13 residues. In germline, CDR1 is MNHEY, CDR2 SVGAGI. V was clipped by 6 bases and J by 3 bases, with 11 bases between them.

The V call is TRBV2, the J call TRBJ2-1, with D tentatively TRBD2 (7 bases). Per germline, CDR1 SNHLY and CDR2 FYNNEI. The V gene lost 6 bases and the J gene lost 5 bases, with 11 bases spanning the gap. CDR3 length equals 13 residues. This CDR3 reads CASRGEGDNEQFF. The DNA for the CDR3 is TGTGCCAGCAGGGGGGAGGGGGACAATGAGCAGTTCTTC.

This chain joins TRBV18 and TRBJ2-7; possibly TRBD1 for D (6 bases). The CDR3 covers 13 residues. V lost 2 bases, J lost 1 base, and 6 bases lay in between. Looked up from germline, CDR1 is KGHSH and CDR2 is LQKENI. The CDR3 DNA reads TGTGCCAGCTCACCAGGGACATCCTACGAGCAGTACTTC. It is translated as CASSPGTSYEQYF.

The rearrangement uses TRBV5-1 and TRBJ2-3; no firm D call. Germline V lookup: CDR1 SGHRS, CDR2 YFSETQ. V gave up 4 bases and J gave up 0 bases, with 3 bases separating them. The CDR3 has 12 amino acids. The CDR3 here is CASSPSTDTQYF. In DNA, the CDR3 is TGCGCCAGCAGCCCCAGCACAGATACGCAGTATTTT.

This rearrangement joins TRBV18 to TRBJ1-5; 11 bases match TRBD1. J was trimmed by 6 bases and V by 3 bases; bases with no gene match: 7. Germline V lookup: CDR1 KGHSH, CDR2 LQKENI. The CDR3 sequence is 16 residues long. DNA for the CDR3: TGTGCCAGCTCACCTGCCGGGACAGGGGGTGGTCAGCCCCAGCATTTT. It specifies CASSPAGTGGGQPQHF.

This clone has more than one count but fewer than ten. The chain combines TRBV14 with TRBJ2-5; D gene uncertain. V was trimmed by 3 bases and J by 5 bases, leaving 16 bases between them. The germline V gene encodes CDR1 SGHDN and CDR2 FVKESK. This CDR3 has 15 residues. As DNA, the CDR3 is TGTGCCAGCAGCCACGTAGTAGGAACCCGGGAGACCCAGTACTTC. It codes for CASSHVVGTRETQYF.

This clone was found once. V gene TRBV18 combines with J gene TRBJ1-4, with 8 bases identical to TRBD1. This CDR3 has 15 residues. Germline CDR1 reads KGHSH; CDR2 reads LQKENI. The ends lost 3 bases at V and 10 bases at J; junction bases unmatched: 10. This chain's CDR3 is CASSPVGQGIGKLFF. DNA for the CDR3: TGTGCCAGCTCACCCGTCGGACAGGGTATCGGAAAACTGTTTTTT. Filled out from reference TRBV18 and TRBJ1-4, the complete variable domain reads NAGVMQNPRHLVRRRGQEARLRCSPMKGHSHVYWYRQLPEEGLKFMVYLQKENIIDESGMPKERFSAEFPKEGPSILRIQQVVRGDSAAYFCASSPVGQGIGKLFFGSGTQLSVL.

This rearrangement joins TRBV4-1 to TRBJ1-2; 10 nucleotides align to TRBD1. With V trimmed by 0 bases and J by 4 bases, 11 bases remained unmatched. CDR1 and CDR2 (germline): MGHRA, YSYEKL. The CDR3 is 18 residues long. The CDR3 here is CASSQDWDRGPDFYGYTF. DNA of the CDR3: TGCGCCAGCAGCCAAGATTGGGACAGGGGCCCTGATTTCTATGGCTACACCTTC.

This chain connects TRBV19 to TRBJ2-3, with TRBD1 as a possible D gene (6 bases). The length of the CDR3 is 13 residues. The germline V and J ends were trimmed by 2 bases and 6 bases, with 9 bases remaining between them. Germline CDR1 reads LNHDA; CDR2 reads SQIVND (reference sequence). The CDR3, as DNA: TGTGCCAGTAGTATAAACAGGGCTGATACGCAGTATTTT. Translation gives CASSINRADTQYF.

This clone was seen a single time. Germline and junction disagree at one end, which may indicate a read error. The V gene is TRBV6-5, the J gene TRBJ1-2; D call uncertain. There are 15 residues in the CDR3. Looked up from germline, CDR1 is MNHEY and CDR2 is SVGAGI. The CDR3 sequence: CVSRRYRGSGYGYTF. The CDR3 DNA reads as TGTGTCAGCAGGAGATACCGGGGTTCAGGCTATGGCTACACCTTC.

This chain joins TRBV5-6 and TRBJ2-1; TRBD2 might be the D (6 bases). V lost 4 bases to trimming and J lost 2 bases, with 13 bases between them. In germline, CDR1 is SGHDT, CDR2 YYEEEE. This CDR3 contains 15 residues. As DNA, the CDR3 is TGTGCCAGCAGCAAAGGAGGGTTGGCCTACAATGAGCAGTTCTTC. It specifies CASSKGGLAYNEQFF.

Worth noting for this clone: A read error may account for a junction end that differs from germline. In the same sample, other DNA sequences code for this CDR3. The genes are TRBV7-9 and TRBJ2-5; weak D call: TRBD1 (6 bases). The CDR3 sequence is 14 residues long. Germline loops: CDR1 SEHNR, CDR2 FQNEAQ (reference sequence). Written as DNA, the CDR3 is TGTGCAAGCAGCTTAGGAGGACAGCCCGGGGCCCAGTACTTC. This gives the protein CASSLGGQPGAQYF.

This rearrangement joins TRBV9 to TRBJ2-1, with a tentative D call TRBD2 (6 bases). Germline values: CDR1 SGDLS, CDR2 YYNGEE. The CDR3 is made up of 14 amino acids. V was trimmed by 4 bases and J by 6 bases, leaving 14 bases between them. CDR3 in amino acids: CASSPTDYFNEQFF. For the CDR3, the DNA is TGTGCCAGCAGCCCAACGGACTATTTCAATGAGCAGTTCTTC.

V usage is TRBV15 and J usage is TRBJ2-5, with 7 bases identical to TRBD1. Per germline, CDR1 LNHNV and CDR2 YYDKDF (reference sequence). The CDR3 spans 12 residues. V gave up 11 bases and J gave up 4 bases; unmatched junction bases: 7. The CDR3 coding sequence is TGTGCCGCCTCCCGGACAGGAGAGACCCAGTACTTC. Translation: CAASRTGETQYF.

The chain is built from TRBV7-8 and TRBJ2-3; D remains unclear. Looked up from germline, CDR1 is SGHVS and CDR2 is FQNEAQ. This CDR3 contains 14 residues. V was trimmed by 5 bases and J by 0 bases, leaving 9 bases between them. CDR3 DNA sequence: TGTGCCAGCAGCGGCGGATACAGCACAGATACGCAGTATTTT. This encodes CASSGGYSTDTQYF.

J is TRBJ2-5 and V is TRBV5-4, with 13 bases matching TRBD2. CDR3 length equals 17 residues. CDR1 is SGHNT and CDR2 is YYREEE in the germline V gene (reference sequence). V was pared by 4 bases and J by 5 bases, with 11 bases of the junction left unmatched. The CDR3 coding sequence is TGTGCCAGCAGCCCCGGGACTAGCGGGACTGGGATGGAGACCCAGTACTTC. Protein: CASSPGTSGTGMETQYF.